The clone carrying this T cell receptor (beta chain) was observed once. This entry is derived from a study of shared T cell receptors in the human thymus. Using immunoSEQ multiplex PCR, the repertoire was profiled, and TCRdb retains in-frame clones only, with some absent. The sample holds about 660,000 clones, more than 70% seen once. Germline V gives CDR1 SNHLY, CDR2 FYNNEI. V was cut by 2 bases and J by 4 bases, with 14 bases left in between. This CDR3 is 15 amino acids long. These records were also assigned to another study, of human thymus T cells.

This TCR derives from a boy under two years old with a congenital heart defect. Sequenced input: thymocytes. The chain has TRBV2 and TRBJ1-1; possible D gene TRBD1, 6 bases. This CDR3 reads CASSELQGSGTEAFF. The CDR3 DNA sequence: TGTGCCAGCAGTGAATTACAGGGTTCGGGCACTGAAGCTTTCTTT.